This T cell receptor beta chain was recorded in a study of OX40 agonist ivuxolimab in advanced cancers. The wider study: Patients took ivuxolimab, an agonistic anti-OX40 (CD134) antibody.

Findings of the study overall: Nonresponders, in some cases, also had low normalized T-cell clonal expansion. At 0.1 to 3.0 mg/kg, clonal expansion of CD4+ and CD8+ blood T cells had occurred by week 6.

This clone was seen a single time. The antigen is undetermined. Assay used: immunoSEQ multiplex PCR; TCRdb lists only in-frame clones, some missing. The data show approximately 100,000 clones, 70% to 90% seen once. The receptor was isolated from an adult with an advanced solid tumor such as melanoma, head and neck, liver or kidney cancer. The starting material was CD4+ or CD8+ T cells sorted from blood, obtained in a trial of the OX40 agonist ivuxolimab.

CDR3 coding DNA: TGTGCCAGCAGCCGTAGGTCCAGGGACACCTCCTACGAGCAGTACTTC. This gives the protein CASSRRSRDTSYEQYF. The chain uses TRBV9 and TRBJ2-7; perhaps TRBD1 as D (6 bases). The CDR3 covers 16 residues. Trimming left V 4 bases short and J 0 bases short, with 17 bases between. CDR1 and CDR2 (germline): SGDLS, YYNGEE.